This TCR beta chain was documented in a study of siplizumab effects on memory and regulatory T cells. Germline loops: CDR1 GTSNPN, CDR2 SVGIG (reference sequence). The CDR3 is 12 residues long. V lost 2 bases, J lost 9 bases, and 4 bases stayed unmatched. On this clone itself: Antigen specificity is unknown.

Study-level results: Apparently more diverse than memory cells, naive T cells also seemed major alloresponse contributors. Naive-or-memory phenotypes were unassignable for roughly 80-95% of proliferating CD4+ or CD8+ clones.

TCRdb's table, derived via immunoSEQ multiplex PCR, lists solely in-frame clones and lacks some. The repertoire holds about 110,000 clones, with around 93% as singletons. This rearrangement joins TRBV30 to TRBJ1-5, with 7 positions matching TRBD1. Sequenced sample: CD4+ T cells sorted from blood. The sequence was collected from a human donor in good health. In DNA form, the CDR3 reads TGTGCCTGGAGTCAGGGGGTATCGCCCCAGCATTTT. Translation gives CAWSQGVSPQHF.